A selection of T cell receptor beta chains follows, all from one sample in a study of OX40 agonist ivuxolimab in advanced cancers. Clones were read by immunoSEQ multiplex PCR, and TCRdb kept only the in-frame ones, dropping some. The data hold under 65,000 clones, with roughly 90% observed a single time. Sample: CD4+ or CD8+ T cells sorted from blood, taken in a trial of the OX40 agonist ivuxolimab. The receptors derive from an adult with an advanced solid tumor such as melanoma, head and neck, liver or kidney cancer. The CDR3 runs from the conserved cysteine through the conserved F or W. The D gene is left open where the match is weak. Clone sizes are given selectively: once, few, many, or a class where the clone is expanded.

CDR3aa: CASRGLAGQETQYF
CDR3nt: TGTGCCAGCAGAGGACTAGCGGGACAAGAGACCCAGTACTTC
len: 14
v_gene: TRBV27
d_gene: TRBD2
abundance: .
j_gene: TRBJ2-5

CDR3aa: CASSLPGDEQYF
CDR3nt: TGTGCCAGCAGCTTACCGGGAGACGAGCAGTACTTC
len: 12
v_gene: TRBV7-9
d_gene: .
abundance: .
j_gene: TRBJ2-7

CDR3aa: CASSQASVGGAYYGYTF
CDR3nt: TGCGCCAGCAGCCAAGCTTCTGTGGGAGGGGCTTACTATGGCTACACCTTC
len: 17
v_gene: TRBV4-3
d_gene: .
abundance: .
j_gene: TRBJ1-2

CDR3aa: CASSGRTGTGANVLTF
CDR3nt: TGTGCCAGCAGCGGGCGGACAGGGACCGGGGCCAACGTCCTGACTTTC
len: 16
v_gene: TRBV5-4
d_gene: TRBD1
abundance: .
j_gene: TRBJ2-6

CDR3aa: CASSLYGGRAEGYEQYF
CDR3nt: TGTGCCAGCAGCTTATATGGCGGGAGGGCCGAAGGGTACGAGCAGTACTTC
len: 17
v_gene: TRBV7-3
d_gene: TRBD2
abundance: .
j_gene: TRBJ2-7

CDR3aa: CASSYAGLYEQYF
CDR3nt: TGTGCCAGCAGCTATGCGGGCCTCTACGAGCAGTACTTC
len: 13
v_gene: TRBV7-6
d_gene: .
abundance: .
j_gene: TRBJ2-7

CDR3aa: CSVELLRTSPDEQFF
CDR3nt: TGCAGCGTTGAACTCTTGAGGACTAGTCCCGATGAGCAGTTCTTC
len: 15
v_gene: TRBV29-1
d_gene: TRBD2
abundance: .
j_gene: TRBJ2-1

CDR3aa: CASSTHAGLYTGNQPQHF
CDR3nt: TGTGCCAGCAGTACTCACGCAGGGCTATACACCGGCAATCAGCCCCAGCATTTT
len: 18
v_gene: TRBV28
d_gene: .
abundance: .
j_gene: TRBJ1-5

CDR3aa: CASRPSAHNEQFF
CDR3nt: TGTGCCAGCAGACCTAGTGCCCACAATGAGCAGTTCTTC
len: 13
v_gene: TRBV7-6
d_gene: .
abundance: .
j_gene: TRBJ2-1

CDR3aa: CASSQELAGEVAGSYEQYF
CDR3nt: TGCGCCAGCAGCCAAGAACTAGCGGGAGAGGTAGCGGGCTCCTACGAGCAGTACTTC
len: 19
v_gene: TRBV4-1
d_gene: TRBD2
abundance: once
j_gene: TRBJ2-7

CDR3aa: CASSNDPGTDNQPQHF
CDR3nt: TGTGCCAGCAGCAACGACCCCGGGACAGACAATCAGCCCCAGCATTTT
len: 16
v_gene: TRBV5-4
d_gene: TRBD1
abundance: .
j_gene: TRBJ1-5

CDR3aa: CAWSRTPTYGYTF
CDR3nt: TGTGCCTGGTCCCGGACACCAACTTATGGCTACACCTTC
len: 13
v_gene: TRBV30
d_gene: .
abundance: once
j_gene: TRBJ1-2

CDR3aa: CASSPPGLAGLLGAKNIQYF
CDR3nt: TGTGCCAGCAGCCCACCGGGACTAGCGGGATTGCTGGGGGCCAAAAACATTCAGTACTTC
len: 20
v_gene: TRBV27
d_gene: TRBD2
abundance: .
j_gene: TRBJ2-4

CDR3aa: CASNPRGSGAGELFF
CDR3nt: TGTGCCAGCAACCCTAGGGGGTCCGGCGCCGGGGAGCTGTTTTTT
len: 15
v_gene: TRBV5-6
d_gene: .
abundance: .
j_gene: TRBJ2-2

CDR3aa: CASSLWGGTYEQYF
CDR3nt: TGTGCCAGCAGTTTATGGGGGGGGACCTACGAGCAGTACTTC
len: 14
v_gene: TRBV28
d_gene: TRBD2
abundance: .
j_gene: TRBJ2-7

CDR3aa: CASSEAPGNQPQHF
CDR3nt: TGTGCCAGCAGTGAAGCCCCCGGTAATCAGCCCCAGCATTTT
len: 14
v_gene: TRBV6-1
d_gene: .
abundance: .
j_gene: TRBJ1-5

CDR3aa: CASSFPDRGPPDTQYF
CDR3nt: TGTGCCAGCAGCTTCCCTGACAGGGGACCCCCAGATACGCAGTATTTT
len: 16
v_gene: TRBV7-9
d_gene: TRBD1
abundance: .
j_gene: TRBJ2-3

CDR3aa: CASSLRGNNQPQHF
CDR3nt: TGTGCCAGCAGTTTGCGGGGGAACAATCAGCCCCAGCATTTT
len: 14
v_gene: TRBV27
d_gene: .
abundance: .
j_gene: TRBJ1-5

CDR3aa: CASSLDRDTQYF
CDR3nt: TGTGCCAGCAGTTTGGACAGAGATACGCAGTATTTT
len: 12
v_gene: TRBV27
d_gene: .
abundance: .
j_gene: TRBJ2-3

CDR3aa: CASSSGPLGYEQYF
CDR3nt: TGTGCCAGCAGTTCGGGTCCCCTCGGCTACGAGCAGTACTTC
len: 14
v_gene: TRBV7-8
d_gene: .
abundance: .
j_gene: TRBJ2-7

CDR3aa: CASSAGTGDLYEQYF
CDR3nt: TGTGCCAGCAGCGCCGGGACAGGGGATCTCTACGAGCAGTACTTC
len: 15
v_gene: TRBV9
d_gene: TRBD1
abundance: .
j_gene: TRBJ2-7

CDR3aa: CASSLTQSSNQPQHF
CDR3nt: TGTGCCAGCAGCTTAACTCAGAGTAGCAATCAGCCCCAGCATTTT
len: 15
v_gene: TRBV5-5
d_gene: .
abundance: .
j_gene: TRBJ1-5

CDR3aa: CASSDGAFYEQYF
CDR3nt: TGTGCCAGCAGTGACGGGGCGTTCTACGAGCAGTACTTC
len: 13
v_gene: TRBV27
d_gene: .
abundance: .
j_gene: TRBJ2-7

CDR3aa: CASSLRGAVNTEAFF
CDR3nt: TGCGCCAGCAGCTTGAGGGGGGCGGTGAACACTGAAGCTTTCTTT
len: 15
v_gene: TRBV5-1
d_gene: .
abundance: few
j_gene: TRBJ1-1

CDR3aa: CASSLQDSQPLYGYTF
CDR3nt: TGTGCCAGCAGTTTACAGGATTCCCAACCGTTATATGGCTACACCTTC
len: 16
v_gene: TRBV28
d_gene: .
abundance: .
j_gene: TRBJ1-2

CDR3aa: CASSPPTEYEQYF
CDR3nt: TGTGCCAGCAGCCCACCGACAGAATACGAGCAGTACTTC
len: 13
v_gene: TRBV7-9
d_gene: .
abundance: .
j_gene: TRBJ2-7

CDR3aa: CASSIGGGSYEQYF
CDR3nt: TGTGCCAGTAGTATCGGGGGGGGTTCCTACGAGCAGTACTTC
len: 14
v_gene: TRBV19
d_gene: TRBD2
abundance: once
j_gene: TRBJ2-7

CDR3aa: CAWSVLGVSTDTQYF
CDR3nt: TGTGCCTGGAGTGTACTCGGGGTTTCCACAGATACGCAGTATTTT
len: 15
v_gene: TRBV30
d_gene: .
abundance: once
j_gene: TRBJ2-3

CDR3aa: CASRTFWGDGETQYF
CDR3nt: TGTGCCAGCAGGACATTTTGGGGAGATGGAGAGACCCAGTACTTC
len: 15
v_gene: TRBV7-9
d_gene: .
abundance: .
j_gene: TRBJ2-5

CDR3aa: CASSQEAGLANTEAFF
CDR3nt: TGCGCCAGCAGCCAAGAGGCAGGGCTGGCGAACACTGAAGCTTTCTTT
len: 16
v_gene: TRBV4-1
d_gene: .
abundance: .
j_gene: TRBJ1-1

CDR3aa: CASSSRGGEGSTDTQYF
CDR3nt: TGTGCCAGCAGCTCCAGGGGGGGTGAAGGGTCCACAGATACGCAGTATTTT
len: 17
v_gene: TRBV13
d_gene: .
abundance: .
j_gene: TRBJ2-3

CDR3aa: CASRDRRSYEQYF
CDR3nt: TGTGCCAGTAGGGACAGACGCTCCTACGAGCAGTACTTC
len: 13
v_gene: TRBV19
d_gene: .
abundance: .
j_gene: TRBJ2-7

CDR3aa: CAWSVRVPGELFF
CDR3nt: TGTGCCTGGAGTGTAAGGGTGCCCGGGGAACTGTTTTTT
len: 13
v_gene: TRBV30
d_gene: .
abundance: .
j_gene: TRBJ1-4

CDR3aa: CASGLDDIGNTEAFF
CDR3nt: TGTGCTAGTGGTTTAGATGACATAGGGAACACTGAAGCTTTCTTT
len: 15
v_gene: TRBV12-5
d_gene: .
abundance: .
j_gene: TRBJ1-1

CDR3aa: CATSRGIDRAGGNTIYF
CDR3nt: TGTGCCACCAGCAGGGGGATCGACAGGGCCGGGGGAAACACCATATATTTT
len: 17
v_gene: TRBV15
d_gene: TRBD1
abundance: .
j_gene: TRBJ1-3

CDR3aa: CATSRGAAGSRNEQFF
CDR3nt: TGTGCCACCAGCAGAGGCGCAGCGGGGTCCCGGAATGAGCAGTTCTTC
len: 16
v_gene: TRBV15
d_gene: TRBD2
abundance: .
j_gene: TRBJ2-1

CDR3aa: CSADFESGGSDTQYF
CDR3nt: TGCAGCGCCGACTTTGAGTCAGGGGGTTCGGATACGCAGTATTTT
len: 15
v_gene: TRBV29-1
d_gene: TRBD1
abundance: .
j_gene: TRBJ2-3

CDR3aa: CASSYLVSYNEQFF
CDR3nt: TGTGCCAGTAGTTACCTCGTTTCCTACAATGAGCAGTTCTTC
len: 14
v_gene: TRBV19
d_gene: .
abundance: .
j_gene: TRBJ2-1

CDR3aa: CASSVEEFYGYTF
CDR3nt: TGTGCCAGCAGCGTGGAAGAGTTCTATGGCTACACCTTC
len: 13
v_gene: TRBV5-6
d_gene: .
abundance: once
j_gene: TRBJ1-2

CDR3aa: CAWSFPDTQYF
CDR3nt: TGTGCCTGGAGTTTCCCAGATACGCAGTATTTT
len: 11
v_gene: TRBV30
d_gene: .
abundance: .
j_gene: TRBJ2-3

CDR3aa: CASSYDSGYGYTF
CDR3nt: TGTGCCAGCAGCTACGACAGTGGCTATGGCTACACCTTC
len: 13
v_gene: TRBV7-9
d_gene: .
abundance: .
j_gene: TRBJ1-2